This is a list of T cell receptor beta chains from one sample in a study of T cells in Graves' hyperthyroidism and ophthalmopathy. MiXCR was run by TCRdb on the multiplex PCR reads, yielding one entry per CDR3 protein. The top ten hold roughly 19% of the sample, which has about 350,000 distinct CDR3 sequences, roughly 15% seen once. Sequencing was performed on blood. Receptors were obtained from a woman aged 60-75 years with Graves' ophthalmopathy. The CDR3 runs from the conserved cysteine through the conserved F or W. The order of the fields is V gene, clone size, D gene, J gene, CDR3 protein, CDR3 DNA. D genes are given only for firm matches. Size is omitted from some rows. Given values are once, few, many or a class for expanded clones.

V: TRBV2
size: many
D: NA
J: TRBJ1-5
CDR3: CASSERGGGEQPQHF
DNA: TGTGCCAGCAGTGAGCGTGGGGGGGGAGAACAGCCCCAGCATTTT

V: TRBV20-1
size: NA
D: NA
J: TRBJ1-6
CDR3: CSARDRGGGRSPLHF
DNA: TGCAGTGCTAGAGATCGGGGGGGCGGGAGGTCACCCCTCCACTTT

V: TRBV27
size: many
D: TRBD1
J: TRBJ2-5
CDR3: CASSPREGTGVGQETQYF
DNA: TGTGCCAGCAGCCCCCGCGAGGGGACAGGGGTAGGCCAAGAGACCCAGTACTTC

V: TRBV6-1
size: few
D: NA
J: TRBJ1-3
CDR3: CASSEQVESSGNTIYF
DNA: TGTGCCAGCAGTGAACAGGTAGAAAGCTCTGGAAACACCATATATTTT

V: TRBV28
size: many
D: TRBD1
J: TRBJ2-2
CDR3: CASSPAGTGFTGELFF
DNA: TGTGCCAGCAGCCCGGCCGGGACAGGGTTCACCGGGGAGCTGTTTTTT

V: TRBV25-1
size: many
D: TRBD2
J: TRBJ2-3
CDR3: CASSGHPRDRASGRAGFVTDTQYF
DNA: TGTGCCAGCAGTGGACATCCGCGGGACAGGGCTAGCGGGAGGGCCGGCTTTGTTACAGATACGCAGTATTTT

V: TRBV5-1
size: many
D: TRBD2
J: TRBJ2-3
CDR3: CASGRLARTDTQYF
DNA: TGCGCCAGCGGCCGACTAGCGCGCACAGATACGCAGTATTTT

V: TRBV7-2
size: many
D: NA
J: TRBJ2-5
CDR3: CASSLKDSRETQYF
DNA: TGTGCCAGCAGCTTAAAGGATTCGAGGGAGACCCAGTACTTC

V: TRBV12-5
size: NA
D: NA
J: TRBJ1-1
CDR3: CASGLRGGTTEAFF
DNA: TGTGCTAGTGGTTTGAGGGGGGGTACCACTGAAGCTTTCTTT

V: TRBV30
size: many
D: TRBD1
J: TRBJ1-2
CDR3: CAWARDRAPYGYTF
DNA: TGTGCCTGGGCCCGGGACAGGGCTCCCTATGGCTACACCTTC

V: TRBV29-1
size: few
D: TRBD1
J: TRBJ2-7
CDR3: CSVIPGQGLYEQYF
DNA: TGCAGCGTTATCCCGGGACAGGGCCTCTACGAGCAGTACTTC

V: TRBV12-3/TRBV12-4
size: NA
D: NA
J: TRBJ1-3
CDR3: CASSLRSGNTIYF
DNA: TGTGCCAGCAGTTTAAGATCTGGAAACACCATATATTTT

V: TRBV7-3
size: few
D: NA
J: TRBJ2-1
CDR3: CASSLLGGTYNEQFF
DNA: TGTGCCAGCAGCTTATTGGGCGGGACCTACAATGAGCAGTTCTTC

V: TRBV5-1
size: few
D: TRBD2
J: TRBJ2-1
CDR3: CASSNLAGQDNEQFF
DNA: TGCGCCAGCAGCAATCTAGCGGGACAAGACAATGAGCAGTTCTTC

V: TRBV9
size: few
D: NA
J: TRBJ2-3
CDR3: CASSTGTYSDTQYF
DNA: TGTGCCAGCAGCACCGGGACTTATTCAGATACGCAGTATTTT

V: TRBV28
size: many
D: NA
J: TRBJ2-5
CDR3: CASSLWGAQETQYF
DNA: TGTGCCAGCAGTTTATGGGGGGCGCAAGAGACCCAGTACTTC

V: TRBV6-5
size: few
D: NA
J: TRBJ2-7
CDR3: CASSYSLGVEQYF
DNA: TGTGCCAGCAGTTACTCCCTAGGGGTCGAGCAGTACTTC

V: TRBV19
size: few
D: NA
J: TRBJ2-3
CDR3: CASSMGTTSTDTQYF
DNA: TGTGCCAGTAGTATGGGGACAACTAGCACAGATACGCAGTATTTT

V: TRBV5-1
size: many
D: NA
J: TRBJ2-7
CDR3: CASSARQPMNSYEQYF
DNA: TGCGCCAGCAGCGCTCGACAGCCTATGAACTCCTACGAGCAGTACTTC

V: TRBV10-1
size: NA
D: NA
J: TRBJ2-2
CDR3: CASSHRETGELFF
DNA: TGCGCCAGCAGCCACAGGGAAACCGGGGAGCTGTTTTTT

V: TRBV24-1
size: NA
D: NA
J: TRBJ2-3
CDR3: CATSDRRLRGGTQYF
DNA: TGTGCCACCAGTGATCGCAGATTAAGGGGTGGTACGCAGTATTTT

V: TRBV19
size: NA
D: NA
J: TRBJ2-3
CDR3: CASSKEGTVTTDTQYF
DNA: TGTGCCAGTAGTAAGGAGGGGACAGTGACCACAGATACGCAGTATTTT

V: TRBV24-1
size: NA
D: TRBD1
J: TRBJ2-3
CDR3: CATSDRGTGGVSTDTQYF
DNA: TGTGCCACCAGTGATCGGGGGACAGGGGGCGTCAGCACAGATACGCAGTATTTT

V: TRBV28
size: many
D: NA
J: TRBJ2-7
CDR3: CASSLQAVGNNEQYF
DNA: TGTGCCAGCAGTTTACAGGCTGTCGGTAACAACGAGCAGTACTTC